Reported below is one T cell receptor beta chain. The data were obtained in a study of OX40 agonist ivuxolimab in advanced cancers. Assay: immunoSEQ multiplex PCR; the TCRdb copy retains only in-frame clones and omits some. This repertoire shows 55,000 to 80,000 clones, around 82% found once; its top ten account for roughly 0.99%. Trimming removed 5 bases from V and 9 bases from J; junction bases left unmatched: 21. Germline values: CDR1 SEHNR, CDR2 FQNEAQ (reference sequence). The CDR3 sequence is 17 residues long. This clonotype was sampled from an adult with an advanced solid tumor such as melanoma, head and neck, liver or kidney cancer. The chain carries TRBV7-9 and TRBJ1-2; the match to TRBD1 covers 7 bases. This specimen was CD4+ or CD8+ T cells sorted from blood, taken in a trial of the OX40 agonist ivuxolimab. In nucleotides, the CDR3 is TGTGCCAGCAGCCCGGGACAGTTGGGGATTGATTCTAATAGCTACACCTTC. Amino acid sequence: CASSPGQLGIDSNSYTF.